The rows below give T cell receptor beta chains drawn from one sample of a study of technical replicates of blood from several donors. The data were produced by immunoSEQ multiplex PCR, yet TCRdb's version contains in-frame clones alone and is incomplete. The table records fewer than 100,000 clones, nearly 98% of them present only once. Specimen: T cells isolated from PBMCs. All receptors come from a human donor in good health. Each CDR3 is given with its conserved first and last residue. Expanded clones get a size class; other rows say once, few or many, or leave the size out.

j_gene: TRBJ1-1
abundance: .
v_gene: TRBV27
len: 13
CDR3aa: CASSFARLTEAFF

j_gene: TRBJ1-3
abundance: .
v_gene: TRBV11-2
len: 15
CDR3aa: CASSLLGVSGNTIYF

j_gene: TRBJ1-5
abundance: .
v_gene: TRBV19
len: 15
CDR3aa: CASSTGDVFNQPQHF

j_gene: TRBJ2-1
abundance: .
v_gene: TRBV19
len: 17
CDR3aa: CASRTTSGSAPYNEQFF

j_gene: TRBJ2-3
abundance: .
v_gene: TRBV25-1
len: 16
CDR3aa: CASSDPKGRGTDTQYF

j_gene: TRBJ2-2
abundance: .
v_gene: TRBV19
len: 14
CDR3aa: CASTLTGYAGELFF

j_gene: TRBJ2-2
abundance: .
v_gene: TRBV4-1
len: 17
CDR3aa: CASSQVSSGPNTGELFF

j_gene: TRBJ2-2
abundance: .
v_gene: TRBV12-5
len: 18
CDR3aa: CASGLVHLGKEATGELFF

j_gene: TRBJ1-3
abundance: .
v_gene: TRBV10-3
len: 13
CDR3aa: CAIQTDPGNTIYF

j_gene: TRBJ2-1
abundance: .
v_gene: TRBV14
len: 14
CDR3aa: CASSPQAGYNEQFF

j_gene: TRBJ2-5
abundance: .
v_gene: TRBV6-1
len: 15
CDR3aa: CASSALAGAGETQYF

j_gene: TRBJ1-5
abundance: .
v_gene: TRBV12-5
len: 18
CDR3aa: CASGLVLGRGQSNQPQHF

j_gene: TRBJ1-1
abundance: .
v_gene: TRBV10-3
len: 13
CDR3aa: CAILGQGGDEAFF

j_gene: TRBJ1-1
abundance: .
v_gene: TRBV5-1
len: 16
CDR3aa: CASSYTGGADATEAFF

j_gene: TRBJ2-2
abundance: .
v_gene: TRBV21-1
len: 18
CDR3aa: CASSKGRTSGGNTGELFF

j_gene: TRBJ2-2
abundance: .
v_gene: TRBV5-6
len: 15
CDR3aa: CASSFFPGKAGELFF

j_gene: TRBJ1-2
abundance: .
v_gene: TRBV5-8
len: 15
CDR3aa: CASKPLGQGDYGYTF

j_gene: TRBJ2-1
abundance: .
v_gene: TRBV5-6
len: 18
CDR3aa: CASSLVLAAISSYNEQFF

j_gene: TRBJ2-3
abundance: .
v_gene: TRBV5-1
len: 16
CDR3aa: CASGLAGTASTDTQYF

j_gene: TRBJ1-1
abundance: .
v_gene: TRBV5-5
len: 13
CDR3aa: CASSFGEGVEAFF

j_gene: TRBJ1-6
abundance: .
v_gene: TRBV4-1
len: 16
CDR3aa: CASSQEGLRQGSPLHF

j_gene: TRBJ1-4
abundance: .
v_gene: TRBV2
len: 13
CDR3aa: CASSTRLQEKLFF

j_gene: TRBJ2-2
abundance: .
v_gene: TRBV7-6
len: 13
CDR3aa: CASSFRGPGELFF

j_gene: TRBJ1-3
abundance: .
v_gene: TRBV9
len: 18
CDR3aa: CASSEREPDFISGNTIYF

j_gene: TRBJ2-3
abundance: once
v_gene: TRBV7-2
len: 16
CDR3aa: CASSPVMLVPTDTQYF

j_gene: TRBJ1-1
abundance: .
v_gene: TRBV5-1
len: 13
CDR3aa: CASGREPNTEAFF

j_gene: TRBJ2-7
abundance: once
v_gene: TRBV4-2
len: 15
CDR3aa: CASSQVGQEEYEQYF